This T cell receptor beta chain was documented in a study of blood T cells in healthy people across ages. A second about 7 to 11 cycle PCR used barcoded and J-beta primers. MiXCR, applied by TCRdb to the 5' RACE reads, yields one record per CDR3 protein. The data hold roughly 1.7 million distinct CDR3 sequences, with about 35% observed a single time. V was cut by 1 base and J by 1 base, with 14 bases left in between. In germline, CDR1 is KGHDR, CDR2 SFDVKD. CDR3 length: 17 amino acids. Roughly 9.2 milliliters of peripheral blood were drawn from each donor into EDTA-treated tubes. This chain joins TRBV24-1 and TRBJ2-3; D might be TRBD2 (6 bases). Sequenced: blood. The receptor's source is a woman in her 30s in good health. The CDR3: CATSDFQEDYRTDTQYF. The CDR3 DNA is TGTGCCACCAGTGATTTTCAGGAGGACTACCGCACAGATACGCAGTATTTT.